One T cell receptor beta chain is described in this entry. Germline lookup yields CDR1 LGHDT and CDR2 YNNKEL (reference sequence). The CDR3 covers 15 residues. Trimming cost V 0 bases and J 5 bases, with 11 bases left between them. This sample was taken from a study of T cell responses to AZD1222 COVID-19 vaccine. Profiling relied on immunoSEQ multiplex PCR, and the TCRdb table lists in-frame clones only, not all of them. The data contain 80,000 to 90,000 clones, 75% to 95% of them singletons. The chain employs TRBV3-1 (or the pseudogene TRBV3-2) and TRBJ1-5; no reliable D call. Sequencing used peripheral blood, obtained 28 days after the second AZD1222 dose. This TCR was recovered from an adult who received the AZD1222 COVID-19 vaccine. As DNA, the CDR3 is TGTGCCAGCAGCCAAGATACCTCACCCTATCAGCCCCAGCATTTT. This translates into CASSQDTSPYQPQHF.